Listed below are T cell receptor beta chains from one sample, sequenced in a study of cytomegalovirus exposure and HLA in healthy donors. Clones were read by immunoSEQ multiplex PCR, and TCRdb kept only the in-frame ones, dropping some. The sample lists about 130,000 clones, 78% seen once, with approximately 1.5% in the top ten. Sequencing input: PBMCs. The receptors were sampled from a woman younger than 30 in good health and CMV-seronegative. Each CDR3 is given with its conserved first and last residue. The D gene is left open where the match is weak. A row's size may be missing; if present it is once, few, many or a size class.

>-|TRBV5-1|TRBJ2-1|-
TGCGCCAGCAGCGAGGGACTCGTTTTCGATGAGCAGTTCTTC
CASSEGLVFDEQFF
>-|TRBV10-1|TRBJ2-7|TRBD2
TGCGCCAGCAGGGTCCAAGCGGGAGGGCCATACGAGCAGTACTTC
CASRVQAGGPYEQYF
>few|TRBV5-1|TRBJ1-2|-
TGCGCCAGCAGGTTCCTGGAGGGTGATGGCTACACCTTC
CASRFLEGDGYTF
>-|TRBV14|TRBJ1-2|-
TGTGCCAGCAGCCAAGAGTTAGGGGCCGCGACTAACTATGGCTACACCTTC
CASSQELGAATNYGYTF
>-|TRBV7-2|TRBJ1-1|-
TGTGCCAGCAGCTTAGCGAGTCTCCGTAGAGACACTGAAGCTTTCTTT
CASSLASLRRDTEAFF
>few|TRBV14|TRBJ1-3|-
TGTGCCAGCAGTTCCGGGAGGGCCGGTGGAAACACCATATATTTT
CASSSGRAGGNTIYF
>-|TRBV29-1|TRBJ2-7|TRBD2
TGCAGCGTTGAAATCGGCGGGAGAAAGCAGTACTTC
CSVEIGGRKQYF
>-|TRBV30|TRBJ1-5|TRBD1
TGTGCCTGGGCCCTGGGACAGAATCAGCCCCAGCATTTT
CAWALGQNQPQHF
>-|TRBV29-1|TRBJ1-1|TRBD1
TGCAGCGTCGGGGACAGAACGAACACTGAAGCTTTCTTT
CSVGDRTNTEAFF
>-|TRBV5-1|TRBJ2-2|TRBD1
TGCGCCAGCAGCGATAACCGACAGGGGACCGGGGAGCTGTTTTTT
CASSDNRQGTGELFF
>-|TRBV9|TRBJ2-2|-
TGTGCCAGCAGCCCTCAGTGGAGCCGGCGGGACACCGGGGAGCTGTTTTTT
CASSPQWSRRDTGELFF
>-|TRBV7-6|TRBJ2-1|TRBD1
TGTGCCAGCAGCCCGCTAACAGGGGGGTATAGCTACAATGAGCAGTTCTTC
CASSPLTGGYSYNEQFF
>-|TRBV6-5|TRBJ2-3|-
TGTGCCAGCAGCCCTTTTGGACGGGGGGATACGCAGTATTTT
CASSPFGRGDTQYF
>-|TRBV5-6|TRBJ1-5|TRBD1
TGTGCCAGCAGCCTTCAAAGACAGGGACGGGGATATAGCAATCAGCCCCAGCATTTT
CASSLQRQGRGYSNQPQHF
>-|TRBV6-1|TRBJ2-7|-
TGTGCCAGCAGGGGGTGGGGGGACGAGCAGTACTTC
CASRGWGDEQYF
>-|TRBV30|TRBJ1-2|TRBD1
TGTGCCTGGAGTACTTTAACAGGGGTTCCTTACCGCTTC
CAWSTLTGVPYRF
>-|TRBV6-1|TRBJ2-1|-
TGTGCCGGCAGAGCAGCGGGCGTCGGTGAGCAGTTCTTC
CAGRAAGVGEQFF
>-|TRBV19|TRBJ2-5|TRBD1
TGTGCCAGTAGTGTCCGGGACAGGGGATTAGGGACCCAGTACTTC
CASSVRDRGLGTQYF
>few|TRBV6-1|TRBJ2-7|TRBD2
TGTGCCAGCAGGCCGGGACTAGCGGGAGCGTACGAGCAGTACTTC
CASRPGLAGAYEQYF
>-|TRBV7-9|TRBJ1-1|-
TGTGCCAGCAGCTTAGCCCCATCGGGGGACACTGAAGCTTTCTTT
CASSLAPSGDTEAFF
>-|TRBV6-4|TRBJ1-1|-
TGTGCCAGCAGTCTACAGGCGGGGTACACTGAAGCTTTCTTT
CASSLQAGYTEAFF
>-|TRBV2|TRBJ2-2|-
TGTGCCAGTATACAGGGACCCGGGGAGCTGTTTTTT
CASIQGPGELFF
>-|TRBV6-1|TRBJ2-3|-
TGTGCCAGCAGTGCGAGCCCGGGAGAGGGAGCAGATACGCAGTATTTT
CASSASPGEGADTQYF
>-|TRBV5-6|TRBJ2-7|TRBD1
TGTGCCAGCAGCCCGACGGGACAGGGGGGATACGAGCAGTACTTC
CASSPTGQGGYEQYF
>-|TRBV6-1|TRBJ1-5|-
TGTGCCAGCAGTGAAAATGGCAACAACCAGCCCCAGCATTTT
CASSENGNNQPQHF
>-|TRBV6-1|TRBJ2-1|TRBD2
TGTGCCAGCGGGAGGGCCCGGTTGGGTGAGCAGTTCTTC
CASGRARLGEQFF
>-|TRBV6-1|TRBJ2-7|TRBD1
TGTGCCAGCACGGGACAGGGGGCGTACTACGAGCAGTACTTC
CASTGQGAYYEQYF
>-|TRBV6-5|TRBJ1-5|-
TGTGCCAGCAGCCCCACAGGGTCGCGAGAGCCCCAGCATTTT
CASSPTGSREPQHF
>-|TRBV7-6|TRBJ2-3|-
TGTGCCAGCATCGAGGGAGATACGCAGTATTTT
CASIEGDTQYF
>-|TRBV5-4|TRBJ1-4|-
TGTGCCAGCAGCTTCTCGGGGAGGGTTGAAAAACTGTTTTTT
CASSFSGRVEKLFF
>-|TRBV4-1|TRBJ2-1|TRBD2
TGCGCCAGCAGCCAAGTTAACCCTAGCGGGAGAGGTGAGCAGTTCTTC
CASSQVNPSGRGEQFF
>-|TRBV11-1|TRBJ2-7|-
TGTGCCAGCAGCCAATTAACCAGGGGCGACTCCTACGAGCAGTACTTC
CASSQLTRGDSYEQYF
>-|TRBV4-2|TRBJ2-7|TRBD2
TGTGCCAGCAGCAAACACAATGAACTGGCGGGAGAGAACTACGAGCAGTACTTC
CASSKHNELAGENYEQYF
>-|TRBV5-4|TRBJ1-2|-
TGTGCCAGCAGCCCAGATTCCTATGGCTACACCTTC
CASSPDSYGYTF
>-|TRBV5-4|TRBJ2-1|TRBD1
TGTGCCAGCAGCGGACAGGGTAGTAGCTACACTGAGCAGTTCTTC
CASSGQGSSYTEQFF
>-|TRBV7-8|TRBJ2-1|-
TGTGCCAGCAGTTCTACTACCGGGACTTACTACAATGAGCAGTTCTTC
CASSSTTGTYYNEQFF
>-|TRBV5-6|TRBJ1-2|TRBD1
TGTGCCAGCAGCCTTCCCGGGACAGGGATTTACTATGGCTACACCTTC
CASSLPGTGIYYGYTF
>-|TRBV6-1|TRBJ2-7|-
TGTGCCAGCACGAACGGGTTCACATCCTACGAGCAGTACTTC
CASTNGFTSYEQYF
>-|TRBV7-9|TRBJ2-7|-
TGTGCCAGCCTCACAGGGACGAACGAGCAGTACTTC
CASLTGTNEQYF
>-|TRBV6-1|TRBJ2-3|-
TGTGCCAGCAGACCCGCTACGTTAGATACGCAGTATTTT
CASRPATLDTQYF
>-|TRBV19|TRBJ1-3|-
TGTGCCAGCCGACTGGCCTCTGGAAACACCATATATTTT
CASRLASGNTIYF
>-|TRBV30|TRBJ1-5|-
TGTGCTTGGAGTGTAAGGTCGGGTCAGCCCCAGCATTTT
CAWSVRSGQPQHF
>-|TRBV14|TRBJ2-5|TRBD2
TGTGCCAGCAGCCAGCTACTAGCGGGAGAAGAGACCCAGTACTTC
CASSQLLAGEETQYF
>-|TRBV4-1|TRBJ2-3|-
TGCGCCAGCAAACTGATAGACACAGATACGCAGTATTTT
CASKLIDTDTQYF
>-|TRBV19|TRBJ2-7|-
TGTGCCAGTAGGGAGGATTCGAAGGATAACTACGAGCAGTACTTC
CASREDSKDNYEQYF
>-|TRBV2|TRBJ2-7|TRBD2
TGTGCCAGCTGGGGAGGGACCGCGCTCTTAGGCTCCTACGAGCAGTACTTC
CASWGGTALLGSYEQYF
>-|TRBV18|TRBJ2-7|-
TGTGCCAGCTCACCAATTCCAAACTACGAGCAGTACTTC
CASSPIPNYEQYF
>-|TRBV16|TRBJ1-1|-
TGTGCCAGCAGCCAATCCTCCAGTGTGAACACTGAAGCTTTCTTT
CASSQSSSVNTEAFF
>-|TRBV6-5|TRBJ2-7|-
TGTGCCAGCAGTACCGTCGCGGGCGAGCAGTACTTC
CASSTVAGEQYF
>few|TRBV14|TRBJ1-2|-
TGTGCCAGCAGCCCCCGCGCAGGGGATGGCTACACCTTC
CASSPRAGDGYTF
>-|TRBV6-1|TRBJ1-2|TRBD1
TGTGCCAGCAGTGCGACAGGGGGCTATGGCTACACCTTC
CASSATGGYGYTF
>-|TRBV19|TRBJ1-1|TRBD1
TGTGCCAGTAGTATCTGGACAGGGGGGAGTGAAGCTTTCTTT
CASSIWTGGSEAFF